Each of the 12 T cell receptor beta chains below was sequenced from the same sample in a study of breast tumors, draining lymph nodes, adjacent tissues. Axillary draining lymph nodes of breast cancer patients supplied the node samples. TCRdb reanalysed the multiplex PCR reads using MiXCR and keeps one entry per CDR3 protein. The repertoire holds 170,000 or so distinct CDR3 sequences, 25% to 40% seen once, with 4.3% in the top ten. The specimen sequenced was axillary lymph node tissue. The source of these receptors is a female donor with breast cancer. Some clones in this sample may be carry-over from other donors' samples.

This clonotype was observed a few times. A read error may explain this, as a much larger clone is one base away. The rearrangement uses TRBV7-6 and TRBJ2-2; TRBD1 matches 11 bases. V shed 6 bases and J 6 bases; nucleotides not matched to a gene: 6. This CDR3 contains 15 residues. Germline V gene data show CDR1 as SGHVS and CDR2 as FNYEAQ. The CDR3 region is CASSLWDRGAGELFF. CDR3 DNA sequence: TGTGCCAGCAGTTTATGGGACAGGGGGGCCGGGGAGCTGTTTTTT.

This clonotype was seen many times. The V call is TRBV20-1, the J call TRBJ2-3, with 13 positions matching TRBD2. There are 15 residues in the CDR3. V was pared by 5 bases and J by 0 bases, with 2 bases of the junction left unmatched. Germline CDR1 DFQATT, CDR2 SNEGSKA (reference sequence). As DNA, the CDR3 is TGCAGTGCTCGGGGACTAGCGGGAAGCACAGATACGCAGTATTTT. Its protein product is CSARGLAGSTDTQYF.

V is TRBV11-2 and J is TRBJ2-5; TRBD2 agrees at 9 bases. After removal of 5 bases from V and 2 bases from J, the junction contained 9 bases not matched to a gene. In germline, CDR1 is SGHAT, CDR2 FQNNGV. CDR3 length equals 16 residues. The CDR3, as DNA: TGTGCCAGCAGCGCATCCGGGACTAGCTCACAAGAGACCCAGTACTTC. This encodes CASSASGTSSQETQYF.

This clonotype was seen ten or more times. The CDR3: CSASDGNNQPQHF. The CDR3 DNA reads TGCAGTGCTAGTGACGGTAACAATCAGCCCCAGCATTTT. The chain has TRBV20-1 and TRBJ1-5; the D is unclear. V dropped 3 bases and J dropped 3 bases, with 9 bases sitting between them. Germline CDR1 and CDR2: DFQATT and SNEGSKA (reference sequence). This CDR3 comprises 13 residues.

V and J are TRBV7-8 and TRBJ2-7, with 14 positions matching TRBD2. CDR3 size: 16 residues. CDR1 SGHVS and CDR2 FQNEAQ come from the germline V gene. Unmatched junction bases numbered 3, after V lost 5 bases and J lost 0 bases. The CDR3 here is CASSVGTSGSSYEQYF. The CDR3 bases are TGTGCCAGCAGCGTAGGGACTAGCGGGAGCTCCTACGAGCAGTACTTC. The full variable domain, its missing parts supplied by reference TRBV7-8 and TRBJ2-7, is GAGVSQSPRYKVAKRGQDVALRCDPISGHVSLFWYQQALGQGPEFLTYFQNEAQLDKSGLPSDRFFAERPEGSVSTLKIQRTQQEDSAVYLCASSVGTSGSSYEQYFGPGTRLTVT.

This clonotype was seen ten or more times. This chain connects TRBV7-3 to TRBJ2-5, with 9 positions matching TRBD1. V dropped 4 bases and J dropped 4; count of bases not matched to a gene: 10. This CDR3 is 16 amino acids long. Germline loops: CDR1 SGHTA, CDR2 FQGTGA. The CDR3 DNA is TGTGCCAGCAGCTCCCTAGGGACAGGGTCTACAGAGACCCAGTACTTC. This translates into CASSSLGTGSTETQYF.

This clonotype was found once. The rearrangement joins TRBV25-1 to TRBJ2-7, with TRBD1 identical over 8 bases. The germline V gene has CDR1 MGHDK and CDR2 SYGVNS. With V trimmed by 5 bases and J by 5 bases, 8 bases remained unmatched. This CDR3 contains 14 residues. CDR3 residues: CASSYAGGFHEQYF. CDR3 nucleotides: TGTGCCAGCAGTTACGCAGGGGGCTTCCACGAGCAGTACTTC.

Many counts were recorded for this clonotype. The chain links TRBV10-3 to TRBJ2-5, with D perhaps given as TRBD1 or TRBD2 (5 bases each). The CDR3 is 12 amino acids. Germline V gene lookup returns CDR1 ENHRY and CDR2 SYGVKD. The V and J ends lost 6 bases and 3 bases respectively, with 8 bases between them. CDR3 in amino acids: CAIRGVEETQYF. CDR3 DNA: TGTGCCATCAGGGGGGTGGAAGAGACCCAGTACTTC.

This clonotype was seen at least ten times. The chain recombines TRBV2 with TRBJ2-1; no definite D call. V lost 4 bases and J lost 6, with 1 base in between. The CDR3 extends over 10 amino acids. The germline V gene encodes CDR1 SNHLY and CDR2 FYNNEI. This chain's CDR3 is CASSVNEQFF. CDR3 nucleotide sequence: TGTGCCAGCAGTGTCAATGAGCAGTTCTTC.

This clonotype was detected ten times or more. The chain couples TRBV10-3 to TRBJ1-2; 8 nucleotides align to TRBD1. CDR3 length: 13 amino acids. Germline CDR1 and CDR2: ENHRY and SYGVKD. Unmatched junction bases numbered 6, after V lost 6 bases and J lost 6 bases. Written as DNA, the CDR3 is TGTGCCATCAGATTACAGGGACAGGATGGCTACACCTTC. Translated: CAIRLQGQDGYTF.

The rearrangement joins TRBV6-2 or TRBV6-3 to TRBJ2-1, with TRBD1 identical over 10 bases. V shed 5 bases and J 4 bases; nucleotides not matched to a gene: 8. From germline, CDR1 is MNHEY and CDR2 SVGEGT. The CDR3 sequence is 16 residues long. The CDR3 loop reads CASSDPGQGGYNEQFF. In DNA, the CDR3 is TGTGCCAGCAGTGACCCTGGACAGGGGGGGTACAATGAGCAGTTCTTC.

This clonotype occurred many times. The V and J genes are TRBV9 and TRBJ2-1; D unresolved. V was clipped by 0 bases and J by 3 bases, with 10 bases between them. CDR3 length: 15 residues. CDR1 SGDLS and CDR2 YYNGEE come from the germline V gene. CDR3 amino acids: CASSVGSRVYNEQFF. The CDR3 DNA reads TGTGCCAGCAGCGTAGGTAGTAGAGTCTACAATGAGCAGTTCTTC.